Following are 12 T cell receptor beta chains from one sample sequenced in a study of blood T cell repertoires in COVID-19 (dated by TCRdb to about 2020). Libraries came from the immunoSEQ multiplex PCR assay. TCRdb re-hosts the immuneACCESS table, in-frame sequences only. Its copies lack some clones; in the studies checked, an unresolved V gene accounts for under half of them, and the cause for the rest is not known. The sample data list 200,000 to 250,000 clones, and roughly 88% of these were observed just once. The top ten constitute approximately 1.4% of the sample. Sequenced input: peripheral blood. The receptor source for this set is a man older than 75 with acute or convalescent COVID-19.

The chain is built from TRBV7-2 and TRBJ1-2; no definite D call. The V end lost 0 bases, the J end lost 2 bases, and 4 bases lay between the germline ends. The CDR3 consists of 13 residues. Germline V gene sequence: CDR1 SGHTA, CDR2 FQGNSA. Written as DNA, the CDR3 is TGTGCCAGCAGCTTAGCGGCCAACTATGGCTACACCTTC. Translated, it gives CASSLAANYGYTF.

This rearrangement joins TRBV29-1 to TRBJ2-2, with 7 bases fitting TRBD2. Germline V gene lookup returns CDR1 SQVTM and CDR2 ANQGSEA. V lost 7 bases and J lost 2; bases outside the gene matches: 7. CDR3 size: 14 residues. The CDR3 reads CSALSGTNTGELFF. CDR3 nucleotides: TGCAGCGCCTTAAGCGGGACTAACACCGGGGAGCTGTTTTTT.

The chain uses TRBV6-5 and TRBJ1-1; 9 bases fit TRBD1. The CDR3 covers 15 residues. The ends lost 4 bases at V and 4 bases at J; junction bases unmatched: 7. Germline V lookup: CDR1 MNHEY, CDR2 SVGAGI. CDR3 sequence: CASSLITGGGTEAFF. The CDR3 region has the DNA TGTGCCAGCAGTTTAATCACAGGGGGCGGCACTGAAGCTTTCTTT.

The chain links TRBV4-2 to TRBJ2-3; 10 nucleotides match TRBD2. Germline CDR1 LGHNA, CDR2 YNFKEQ. The CDR3 runs to 18 residues. Trimming at V came to 0 bases and at J to 0 bases, leaving 6 bases not matched to a gene. The CDR3 loop reads CASSQDLQLAGSTDTQYF. The CDR3 DNA is TGTGCCAGCAGCCAAGATCTACAACTAGCGGGGAGCACAGATACGCAGTATTTT.

This chain uses TRBV7-2 with TRBJ2-3; 9 nucleotides line up with TRBD2. CDR1 SGHTA and CDR2 FQGNSA come from the germline V gene. This CDR3 has 14 amino acids. The trim removed 2 bases at V and 3 bases at J, leaving 0 bases unmatched. The CDR3 here is CASSLSGGTDTQYF. In nucleotides, the CDR3 is TGTGCCAGCAGCTTAAGCGGGGGGACAGATACGCAGTATTTT.

The chain joins TRBV7-6 to TRBJ1-5; D perhaps matches TRBD1 (6 bases). V lost 5 bases and J lost 4, with 18 bases in between. CDR3 size: 16 residues. Germline CDR1 and CDR2: SGHVS and FNYEAQ. The CDR3 region is CASSKNAQGVNQPQHF. The CDR3 coding sequence is TGTGCCAGCAGCAAAAACGCACAGGGTGTTAATCAGCCCCAGCATTTT.

The chain has TRBV5-1 and TRBJ2-1, with D possibly matching TRBD1 (5 bases). This CDR3 contains 15 residues. V gave up 2 bases and J gave up 0 bases, with 9 bases separating them. From germline, CDR1 is SGHRS and CDR2 YFSETQ. CDR3 region: CASSFPDNSYNEQFF. DNA of the CDR3: TGCGCCAGCAGCTTCCCGGACAACTCCTACAATGAGCAGTTCTTC.

V is TRBV4-2 and J is TRBJ1-5, with 7 bases lining up with TRBD1. Per germline, CDR1 LGHNA and CDR2 YNFKEQ. V lost 4 bases and J lost 3; bases outside the gene matches: 3. The CDR3 loop spans 14 amino acids. The CDR3 here is CASSLGTDNQPQHF. CDR3 DNA sequence: TGTGCCAGCAGCCTCGGGACAGACAATCAGCCCCAGCATTTT.

The chain uses TRBV7-2 and TRBJ2-4; TRBD1 aligns across 11 bases. The trim removed 5 bases at V and 3 bases at J, leaving 9 bases unmatched. The CDR3 length is 17 residues. Germline CDR1 reads SGHTA; CDR2 reads FQGNSA. CDR3 bases: TGTGCCAGCAGCCCACAAGGGACAGGGGGTCACAAAAACATTCAGTACTTC. Translating gives CASSPQGTGGHKNIQYF. The complete variable domain, with remaining parts taken from reference TRBV7-2 and TRBJ2-4, reads GAGVSQSPSNKVTEKGKDVELRCDPISGHTALYWYRQSLGQGLEFLIYFQGNSAPDKSGLPSDRFSAERTGGSVSTLTIQRTQQEDSAVYLCASSPQGTGGHKNIQYFGAGTRLSVL.

The chain joins TRBV6-4 to TRBJ1-1; 10 bases fit TRBD1. J lost 5 bases, V lost 4 bases, and 7 bases had no gene match. CDR3 length: 15 residues. Germline lookup yields CDR1 MRHNA and CDR2 SNTAGT. CDR3 nucleotide sequence: TGTGCCAGCAGTGTCCGGGACAGGGGTGGAACTGAAGCTTTCTTT. Its translation: CASSVRDRGGTEAFF.

This clone was detected only a few times. The V gene is TRBV27, the J gene TRBJ2-7, with 11 bases identical to TRBD2. Germline CDR1 reads MNHEY; CDR2 reads SMNVEV (reference sequence). V was clipped by 3 bases and J by 2 bases; unmatched bases: 0. This CDR3 has 14 amino acids. The CDR3 nucleotides are TGTGCCAGCAGTTTTAGCGGGGGGGCCTACGAGCAGTACTTC. Its protein product is CASSFSGGAYEQYF.

J is TRBJ1-5 and V is TRBV2; perhaps TRBD1 as D (6 bases). V was pared by 6 bases and J by 0 bases, with 24 bases between. Per the germline V gene, CDR1 is SNHLY and CDR2 is FYNNEI. The length of the CDR3 is 19 residues. CDR3 region: CASSGWGRRTPNSNQPQHF. The CDR3 DNA is TGTGCCAGCAGCGGGTGGGGGCGCAGGACACCTAATAGCAATCAGCCCCAGCATTTT.